This note documents a single T cell receptor beta chain sequence. The sample is drawn from a study of T cell responses to AZD1222 COVID-19 vaccine. Sequenced by immunoSEQ multiplex PCR; TCRdb stores in-frame clones only, minus some. Recorded here are over 130,000 clones; the top ten clones represent roughly 2%. From germline, CDR1 is LNHDA and CDR2 SQIVND (reference sequence). This CDR3 comprises 15 residues. V lost 5 bases and J lost 3; bases outside the gene matches: 9. V is TRBV19 and J is TRBJ1-2, with TRBD1 identical over 7 bases. Sample: peripheral blood. The sequence was obtained from an adult in good health. DNA of the CDR3: TGTGCCAGTAGTCCTCTCCCCGGGACAGACTATGGCTACACCTTC. Protein: CASSPLPGTDYGYTF.